The 27 T cell receptor beta chains presented below share a single source sample, sequenced in a study of Graves' ophthalmopathy and Graves' hyperthyroidism. Amplifying from RNA transcripts, the study obtained TCR beta CDR3 regions. HTBI primers served in a first-round RT-PCR, which a second-round multiplex PCR followed. TCRdb re-analysed the multiplex PCR reads in MiXCR, keeping a single row per CDR3 protein. Of some 350,000 distinct CDR3 sequences in the sample, approximately 17% are singletons; the top ten hold 2.4%. The sequencing input was peripheral blood. These receptors all stem from an adult woman with stable Graves' hyperthyroidism.

Ten or more counts support this clonotype. The rearrangement joins TRBV29-1 to TRBJ2-7, with 12 bases identical to TRBD1. V lost 3 bases to trimming and J lost 5 bases; unmatched junction nucleotides: 5. The germline CDR1 and CDR2 sequences are SQVTM and ANQGSEA. CDR3 length equals 14 residues. The CDR3 region has the DNA TGCAGCGTTGAGTCGGGACAGGGGGCTAACGAGCAGTACTTC. This codes for CSVESGQGANEQYF.

Many counts were recorded for this clonotype. V usage is TRBV7-9 and J usage is TRBJ2-6; D is undetermined. Trimming removed 5 bases from V and 4 bases from J, with 18 bases in between. CDR1 and CDR2 (germline): SEHNR, FQNEAQ (reference sequence). The CDR3 runs to 17 residues. The CDR3 DNA reads TGTGCCAGCAGCCTGCCTGGGTTAGGGTCGGGGGCCAACGTCCTGACTTTC. Its protein product is CASSLPGLGSGANVLTF.

The V call is TRBV6-1, the J call TRBJ1-2; 7 nucleotides agree with TRBD1. Germline lookup yields CDR1 MNHNS and CDR2 SASEGT. Trimming cost V 4 bases and J 7 bases; bases outside gene matches: 12. This CDR3 has 15 residues. The CDR3 spells CASSGRATGHLGYTF. The CDR3 region has the DNA TGTGCCAGCAGTGGGAGGGCGACAGGGCACCTTGGCTACACCTTC.

This clonotype was seen at least ten times. The chain combines TRBV3-1 with TRBJ2-5, with unresolved D. The CDR3 consists of 15 residues. Deletions cut 2 bases from V and 2 bases from J, with 12 bases between. CDR1 and CDR2 from the germline V gene are LGHDT and YNNKEL (reference sequence). The CDR3 nucleotides read TGTGCCAGCAGCCAACGTGGGTTGGGGCAAGAGACCCAGTACTTC. Its protein product is CASSQRGLGQETQYF.

This clonotype showed up many times. CDR3 sequence: CSARDLGGGSPLHF. DNA for the CDR3: TGCAGTGCTAGAGATCTGGGGGGCGGGTCACCCCTCCACTTT. The chain employs TRBV20-1 and TRBJ1-6, with D possibly TRBD1 on 6 matching bases. The germline V and J ends were trimmed by 0 bases and 10 bases, with 13 bases remaining between them. Germline loops: CDR1 DFQATT, CDR2 SNEGSKA (reference sequence). The CDR3 runs to 14 residues.

The table lists this clonotype with many counts. The CDR3 DNA is TGTGCCAGCACCTTGGGGACTAGGTCAGTCGAGCAGTACTTC. Translation gives CASTLGTRSVEQYF. This sequence joins TRBV12-3 or TRBV12-4 and TRBJ2-7; 8 nucleotides match TRBD2. CDR3 length equals 14 residues. After removal of 7 bases from V and 6 bases from J, the junction contained 11 bases not matched to a gene.

This clonotype was seen ten or more times. The genes are TRBV5-5 and TRBJ1-3, with no clear D. The V gene lost 0 bases and the J gene lost 3 bases, with 10 bases spanning the gap. Germline CDR1 reads SGHKS; CDR2 reads YYEKEE (reference sequence). The CDR3 loop spans 15 amino acids. CDR3 in DNA: TGTGCCAGCAGCTTGGTAACAGTTGGTGGAAACACCATATATTTT. This encodes CASSLVTVGGNTIYF. The full variable domain, its missing parts supplied by reference TRBV5-5 and TRBJ1-3, is DAGVTQSPTHLIKTRGQQVTLRCSPISGHKSVSWYQQVLGQGPQFIFQYYEKEERGRGNFPDRFSARQFPNYSSELNVNALLLGDSALYLCASSLVTVGGNTIYFGEGSWLTVV.

This clonotype was seen a few times. The V call is TRBV13, the J call TRBJ2-3; D gene uncertain. The CDR3 is made up of 15 amino acids. Germline CDR1 and CDR2: PRHDT and FYEKMQ (reference sequence). V lost 5 bases, J lost 0 bases, and 12 bases lay in between. The CDR3 region is CASSRGPKSTDTQYF. DNA of the CDR3: TGTGCCAGCAGCCGTGGGCCAAAGAGCACAGATACGCAGTATTTT.

This clonotype occurred many times. The V and J genes are TRBV7-8 and TRBJ1-1, with D maybe TRBD1 (6 bases). The CDR3 has 17 residues. CDR1 is SGHVS, CDR2 FQNEAQ, per germline. V dropped 5 bases and J dropped 0 bases, with 19 bases sitting between them. CDR3 bases: TGTGCCAGCAGCCCTAGGGGGGGGGCGGCGATGAACACTGAAGCTTTCTTT. This gives the protein CASSPRGGAAMNTEAFF.

This clonotype appeared many times. The chain joins TRBV24-1 to TRBJ2-5; D is undetermined. The CDR3 loop spans 12 amino acids. Germline lookup yields CDR1 KGHDR and CDR2 SFDVKD. V dropped 1 base and J dropped 3 bases, with 2 bases sitting between them. CDR3 in DNA: TGTGCCACCAGTGATTTAGAAGAGACCCAGTACTTC. Protein product: CATSDLEETQYF.

This clonotype was counted between two and nine times. The chain has TRBV5-1 and TRBJ2-5; D unresolved. The V and J ends lost 2 bases and 5 bases respectively, with 7 bases between them. The length of the CDR3 is 12 residues. The V gene's germline CDR1 is SGHRS and CDR2 YFSETQ. CDR3 amino acids: CASSFKLETQYF. CDR3 DNA sequence: TGCGCCAGCAGCTTCAAGTTGGAGACCCAGTACTTC.

This sequence joins TRBV20-1 and TRBJ1-5; D is perhaps TRBD1 (6 bases). Germline loops: CDR1 DFQATT, CDR2 SNEGSKA (reference sequence). The ends were cut back, 8 bases at V and 0 bases at J, with 11 bases in the middle. The CDR3 spans 13 residues. The CDR3 sequence: CSQGRISNQPQHF. CDR3 DNA sequence: TGCAGTCAGGGGAGAATTAGCAATCAGCCCCAGCATTTT.

This clonotype was seen many times. This rearrangement joins TRBV12-3 or TRBV12-4 to TRBJ1-5; D is unresolved. The CDR3 covers 15 residues. V dropped 8 bases and J dropped 0 bases, with 14 bases sitting between them. The chain's CDR3 is CASAPGENSNQPQHF. In DNA, the CDR3 is TGTGCCAGCGCCCCGGGAGAAAATAGCAATCAGCCCCAGCATTTT.

This clonotype was counted at least ten times. The rearrangement links TRBV29-1 to TRBJ2-5; 8 positions match TRBD1. The germline V gene has CDR1 SQVTM and CDR2 ANQGSEA. With V trimmed by 7 bases and J by 4 bases, 8 bases remained unmatched. This CDR3 spans 13 amino acids. The CDR3 DNA sequence: TGCAGCGCCGGCAACAGGGGGTTAGAGACCCAGTACTTC. Translation gives CSAGNRGLETQYF.

This clonotype came up many times. V gene TRBV25-1 combines with J gene TRBJ2-7, with 9 bases aligning to TRBD2. Trimming took 4 bases from V and 6 from J; bases not matched to a gene: 4. In germline, CDR1 is MGHDK, CDR2 SYGVNS. The CDR3 is made up of 13 amino acids. The CDR3: CASSASGNGEQYF. The CDR3 DNA reads as TGTGCCAGCAGTGCTAGCGGGAATGGCGAGCAGTACTTC.

This clonotype was found many times. The chain carries TRBV6-1 and TRBJ2-7; tentative D call: TRBD2 (6 bases). CDR3 length equals 14 residues. Trimming cost V 4 bases and J 3 bases, with 13 bases left between them. The germline V gene encodes CDR1 MNHNS and CDR2 SASEGT. DNA for the CDR3: TGTGCCAGCAGTGTTTTAGCGGAAAACTACGAGCAGTACTTC. It translates to CASSVLAENYEQYF.

This clonotype appeared many times. The chain recombines TRBV4-1 with TRBJ1-1; tentative D call: TRBD1 (5 bases). V dropped 3 bases and J dropped 6 bases, with 20 bases sitting between them. This CDR3 is built from 16 residues. In germline, CDR1 is MGHRA, CDR2 YSYEKL. CDR3 nucleotides: TGCGCCAGCAGCCATATTGGTCAGGGCGGAGTTGCTGAAGCTTTCTTT. Translation: CASSHIGQGGVAEAFF.

The table lists this clonotype with many counts. The chain recombines TRBV10-2 with TRBJ1-1; TRBD1 is a possible D gene (5 bases). This CDR3 comprises 13 residues. Trimming cost V 4 bases and J 6 bases, with 12 bases left between them. Germline CDR1 reads WSHSY; CDR2 reads SAAADI. The CDR3 reads CASSGQGFPEAFF. The CDR3 DNA follows: TGCGCCAGCAGTGGCCAGGGATTCCCTGAAGCTTTCTTT.

This clonotype has a count of ten or more. This rearrangement joins TRBV9 to TRBJ2-5; TRBD1 aligns across 8 bases. Germline loops: CDR1 SGDLS, CDR2 YYNGEE. The CDR3 has 15 residues. With V trimmed by 2 bases and J by 3 bases, 6 bases remained unmatched. The CDR3: CASSVTGTGKETQYF. CDR3 coding DNA: TGTGCCAGCAGCGTTACCGGGACAGGTAAAGAGACCCAGTACTTC.

This clonotype was detected ten times or more. The chain has TRBV12-3 or TRBV12-4 and TRBJ2-2; D call uncertain. V lost 5 bases, J lost 2 bases, and 9 bases lay in between. The CDR3 sequence is 14 residues long. The DNA for the CDR3 is TGTGCCAGCAGTGGTAGCCTTAACACCGGGGAGCTGTTTTTT. Translated: CASSGSLNTGELFF.

This clonotype was picked up many times. The rearrangement uses TRBV18 and TRBJ1-5; D remains unclear. Trimming took off 3 bases at V and 2 bases at J, with 14 bases between the two ends. This CDR3 region has 16 residues. Germline V gene data show CDR1 as KGHSH and CDR2 as LQKENI. The CDR3 region has the DNA TGTGCCAGCTCACCGTCGATGGCGGAACGCAATCAGCCCCAGCATTTT. Protein: CASSPSMAERNQPQHF.

At least ten counts were recorded for this clonotype. This rearrangement joins TRBV28 to TRBJ2-7; 9 bases are shared with TRBD1. This CDR3 has 15 amino acids. V was clipped by 3 bases and J by 1 base; unmatched bases: 4. Germline lookup yields CDR1 MDHEN and CDR2 SYDVKM. CDR3 protein: CASSFSDRGSYEQYF. CDR3 in DNA: TGTGCCAGCAGTTTTTCGGACAGGGGATCCTACGAGCAGTACTTC.

This clonotype appeared many times. J is TRBJ2-7 and V is TRBV19, with D perhaps TRBD1 or TRBD2 (5 bases each). V was shortened by 3 bases and J by 7 bases, with 16 bases between the two germline ends. The CDR3 is made up of 14 amino acids. CDR1 and CDR2 (germline): LNHDA, SQIVND (reference sequence). The CDR3 bases are TGTGCCAGTAGTATCGGGGCGCTAAACGGTGAGCAGTACTTC. Amino acid sequence: CASSIGALNGEQYF.

A remark on this clonotype: Mismatch with germline at one junction end may stem from a read error. V gene TRBV27 combines with J gene TRBJ2-7; no reliable D call. Germline loops: CDR1 MNHEY, CDR2 SMNVEV (reference sequence). The CDR3 sequence is 15 residues long. CDR3: CASSFLPVPSYEQYF. The CDR3 DNA sequence: TGTGCTAGCAGTTTTTTGCCTGTTCCCTCCTACGAGCAGTACTTC.

This clonotype was seen ten or more times. The chain couples TRBV4-1 to TRBJ1-2; no definite D call. V was clipped by 4 bases and J by 0 bases, with 15 bases between them. Germline CDR1 reads MGHRA; CDR2 reads YSYEKL. The CDR3 has 16 amino acids. The CDR3 reads CASSPTRSPANYGYTF. The CDR3 nucleotides read TGCGCCAGCAGCCCCACAAGGAGCCCCGCTAACTATGGCTACACCTTC.

At least ten counts were recorded for this clonotype. CDR3 sequence reads: CASSEKPDRGWGYTF. In DNA, the CDR3 is TGTGCCAGCAGTGAAAAACCTGACAGGGGCTGGGGCTACACCTTC. V is TRBV6-1 and J is TRBJ1-2; 8 bases align to TRBD1. After removal of 2 bases from V and 8 bases from J, the junction contained 10 bases not matched to a gene. CDR1 is MNHNS and CDR2 is SASEGT in the germline V gene. CDR3 length equals 15 residues.

This clonotype was seen repeatedly, ten times or more. J is TRBJ2-7 and V is TRBV5-1; 8 bases agree with TRBD2. The CDR3 loop spans 15 amino acids. The ends lost 3 bases at V and 3 bases at J; junction bases unmatched: 8. Germline CDR1 is SGHRS and CDR2 is YFSETQ. CDR3 in amino acids: CASSSTTSVVYEQYF. CDR3 in DNA: TGCGCCAGCAGCTCCACGACTAGCGTGGTCTACGAGCAGTACTTC.